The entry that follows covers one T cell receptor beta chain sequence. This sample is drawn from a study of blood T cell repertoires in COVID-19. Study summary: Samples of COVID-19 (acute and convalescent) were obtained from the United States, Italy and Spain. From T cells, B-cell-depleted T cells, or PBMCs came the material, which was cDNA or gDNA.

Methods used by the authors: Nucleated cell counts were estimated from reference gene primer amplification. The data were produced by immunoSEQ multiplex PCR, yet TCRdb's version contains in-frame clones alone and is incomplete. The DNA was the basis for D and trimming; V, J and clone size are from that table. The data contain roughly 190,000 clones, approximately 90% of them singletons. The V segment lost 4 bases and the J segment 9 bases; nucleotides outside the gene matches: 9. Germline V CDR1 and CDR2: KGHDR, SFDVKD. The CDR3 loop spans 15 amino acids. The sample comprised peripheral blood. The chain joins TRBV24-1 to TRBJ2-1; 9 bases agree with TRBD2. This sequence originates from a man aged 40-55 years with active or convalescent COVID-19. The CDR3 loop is CATSDHSGSMIEQFF. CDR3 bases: TGTGCCACCAGTGACCATAGCGGGAGTATGATTGAGCAGTTCTTC.